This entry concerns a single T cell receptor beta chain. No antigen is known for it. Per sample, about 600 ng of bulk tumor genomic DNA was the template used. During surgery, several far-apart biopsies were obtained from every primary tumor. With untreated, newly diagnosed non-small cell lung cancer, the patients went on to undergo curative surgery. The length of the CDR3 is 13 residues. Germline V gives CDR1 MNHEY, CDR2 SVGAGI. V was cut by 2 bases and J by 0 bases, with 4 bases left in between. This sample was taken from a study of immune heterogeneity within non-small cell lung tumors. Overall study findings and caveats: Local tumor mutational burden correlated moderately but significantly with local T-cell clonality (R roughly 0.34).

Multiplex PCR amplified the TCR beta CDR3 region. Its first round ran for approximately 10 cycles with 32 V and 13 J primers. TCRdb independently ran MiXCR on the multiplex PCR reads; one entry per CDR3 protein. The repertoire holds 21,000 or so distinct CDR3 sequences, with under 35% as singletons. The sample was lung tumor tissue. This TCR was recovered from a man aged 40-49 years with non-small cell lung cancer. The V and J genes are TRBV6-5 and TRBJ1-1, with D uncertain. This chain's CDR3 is CASSYDVNTEAFF. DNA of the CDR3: TGTGCCAGCAGTTACGACGTGAACACTGAAGCTTTCTTT.